This is a list of T cell receptor beta chains from one sample in a study of blood T cell repertoires in COVID-19. This table comes from immunoSEQ multiplex PCR, and its TCRdb copy is limited to in-frame clones, with some not included. The table shows about 330,000 clones, with approximately 88% occurring only once. The sequenced material came from peripheral blood. The receptors shown here come from a woman aged 45-65 years with active or convalescent COVID-19. The CDR3 runs from the conserved cysteine through the conserved F or W. Fields, in order: clone size, CDR3 length, J gene, D gene, V gene, CDR3 protein, CDR3 DNA. D genes are given only for firm matches. For some rows the clone size is stated as once, few or many, or as a class when expanded; others skip it.

>-|15|TRBJ2-5|-|TRBV2
CASSVFSGYQETQYF
TGTGCCAGCAGTGTGTTTTCGGGTTACCAAGAGACCCAGTACTTC
>-|16|TRBJ1-5|TRBD1|TRBV4-1
CASSQDEWTGFQPQHF
TGCGCCAGCAGCCAAGATGAGTGGACAGGGTTTCAGCCCCAGCATTTT
>-|14|TRBJ1-5|-|TRBV19
CASSMRAEYQPQHF
TGTGCCAGTAGTATGAGGGCCGAGTATCAGCCCCAGCATTTT
>-|15|TRBJ2-7|TRBD1|TRBV10-3
CAISVGQAPSYEQYF
TGTGCCATCAGTGTGGGACAGGCTCCGAGCTACGAGCAGTACTTC
>-|16|TRBJ2-7|TRBD2|TRBV6-5
CASSSQWPSGGYEQYF
TGTGCCAGCAGTTCCCAATGGCCTAGCGGGGGTTACGAGCAGTACTTC
>-|14|TRBJ2-5|-|TRBV29-1
CSVESREVGETQYF
TGCAGCGTTGAGTCCAGGGAAGTTGGGGAGACCCAGTACTTC
>-|15|TRBJ1-5|-|TRBV6-5
CASSYSRQINQPQHF
TGTGCCAGCAGTTACTCGCGACAGATCAATCAGCCCCAGCATTTT
>-|15|TRBJ2-7|TRBD1|TRBV9
CASSEGQGAFYEQYF
TGTGCCAGCAGCGAGGGACAGGGCGCTTTCTACGAGCAGTACTTC
>once|15|TRBJ1-3|TRBD1|TRBV3-1/TRBV3-2
CASSQGQGSGNTIYF
TGTGCCAGCAGCCAAGGACAGGGCTCTGGAAACACCATATATTTT
>-|16|TRBJ2-4|TRBD1|TRBV4-2
CASSQGTGGLVNIQYF
TGTGCCAGCAGCCAGGGGACAGGGGGCCTAGTAAACATTCAGTACTTC
>-|16|TRBJ2-3|-|TRBV7-9
CASSLGGPTSTDTQYF
TGTGCCAGCAGCTTGGGAGGACCGACTAGCACAGATACGCAGTATTTT
>-|14|TRBJ1-1|-|TRBV28
CASTREGLNTEAFF
TGTGCCAGCACCAGGGAGGGGCTGAACACTGAAGCTTTCTTT
>-|14|TRBJ2-7|TRBD1|TRBV5-1
CASSTGQGPYEQYF
TGCGCCAGCAGCACCGGACAGGGCCCCTACGAGCAGTACTTC
>-|10|TRBJ2-1|-|TRBV29-1
CSVERELVFF
TGCAGCGTTGAACGGGAGTTAGTGTTCTTC
>-|12|TRBJ2-7|-|TRBV19
CASEGRNYEQYF
TGTGCCAGCGAGGGGAGGAACTACGAGCAGTACTTC
>-|12|TRBJ2-2|-|TRBV12-3/TRBV12-4
CASSPSTGELFF
TGTGCCAGCAGTCCGAGCACCGGGGAGCTGTTTTTT
>-|14|TRBJ2-2|TRBD1|TRBV18
CASSPIQGTGELFF
TGTGCCAGCTCCCCAATACAGGGGACCGGGGAGCTGTTTTTT
>few|13|TRBJ1-2|-|TRBV7-9
CASSYRDIVGYTF
TGTGCCAGCAGCTACAGGGACATAGTTGGCTACACCTTC
>once|15|TRBJ2-2|-|TRBV7-3
CASSGATVNTGELFF
TGTGCCAGCAGCGGGGCGACAGTGAACACCGGGGAGCTGTTTTTT
>-|15|TRBJ2-4|-|TRBV7-2
CASSPWTDMENIQYF
TGTGCCAGCAGCCCCTGGACTGACATGGAAAACATTCAGTACTTC
>-|16|TRBJ2-7|TRBD1|TRBV5-4
CASSLGTGTLQKEQYF
TGTGCCAGCAGCTTGGGGACAGGGACCTTACAGAAAGAGCAGTACTTC
>-|16|TRBJ1-1|TRBD1|TRBV10-3
CAISESFQGAGTEAFF
TGTGCCATCAGTGAGTCGTTCCAGGGGGCTGGAACTGAAGCTTTCTTT
>-|12|TRBJ1-4|-|TRBV29-1
CSVGSGYEKLFF
TGCAGCGTTGGTTCAGGGTATGAAAAACTGTTTTTT
>-|14|TRBJ1-5|-|TRBV5-4
CASSLTGGDQPQHF
TGTGCCAGCAGCTTAACGGGAGGGGATCAGCCCCAGCATTTT
>-|13|TRBJ1-4|-|TRBV27
CASSLGRVEKLFF
TGTGCCAGCAGTTTAGGCAGGGTTGAAAAACTGTTTTTT
>-|14|TRBJ1-3|-|TRBV9
CASSVGSSGNTIYF
TGTGCCAGCAGCGTGGGGAGCTCTGGAAACACCATATATTTT
>-|15|TRBJ1-2|TRBD1|TRBV6-6
CASSPTTGPSYGYTF
TGTGCCAGCAGTCCTACGACAGGGCCCAGCTATGGCTACACCTTC
>-|14|TRBJ1-1|-|TRBV5-4
CASSLDTLNTEAFF
TGTGCCAGCAGCTTAGACACCTTGAACACTGAAGCTTTCTTT
>-|12|TRBJ1-5|TRBD1|TRBV28
CASGQGNQPQHF
TGTGCCAGCGGACAGGGCAATCAGCCCCAGCATTTT
>once|14|TRBJ2-1|-|TRBV19
CASSIKTGYNEQFF
TGTGCCAGTAGTATAAAGACAGGCTACAATGAGCAGTTCTTC
>-|16|TRBJ1-3|-|TRBV7-8
CASSLGAGNSGNTIYF
TGTGCCAGCAGCTTAGGGGCAGGGAACTCTGGAAACACCATATATTTT
>-|14|TRBJ1-2|-|TRBV2
CATSASGTNYGYTF
TGTGCCACCAGCGCCTCCGGGACAAACTATGGCTACACCTTC
>once|18|TRBJ2-5|TRBD2|TRBV10-3
CAISESTSGLAGQETQYF
TGTGCCATCAGTGAGTCTACCTCGGGACTAGCGGGCCAAGAGACCCAGTACTTC
>-|15|TRBJ1-1|TRBD1|TRBV18
CASSPQGAMNTEAFF
TGTGCCAGCTCACCGCAGGGGGCTATGAACACTGAAGCTTTCTTT
>-|13|TRBJ2-1|-|TRBV11-3
CASSSYGYNEQFF
TGTGCCAGCAGCTCCTACGGGTACAATGAGCAGTTCTTC